Below are 24 T cell receptor beta chains sequenced from a single sample in a study of beta chain features in type 1 diabetes. Investigators reverse transcribed all isolated RNA, so they sequenced expressed TCRB transcripts. The table came from immunoSEQ multiplex PCR; TCRdb's copy has only in-frame clones and leaves some out. The sample has 600,000 to 650,000 clones, 15% to 18% seen once. The specimen was naive CD4+ T cells from blood. The origin of the receptors is a man aged 18 to 35 in good health.

The J gene is TRBJ1-3, the V gene TRBV4-3; the match to TRBD1 covers 7 bases. This CDR3 spans 15 amino acids. V lost 0 bases to trimming and J lost 4 bases; unmatched junction nucleotides: 3. The germline CDR1 and CDR2 sequences are LGHNA and YSLEER. The CDR3 spells CASSQDPQGGNTIYF. CDR3 DNA: TGCGCCAGCAGCCAAGATCCACAGGGGGGAAACACCATATATTTT.

This chain connects TRBV5-4 to TRBJ2-1; 12 bases match TRBD2. This CDR3 is 18 amino acids long. Losses at the gene ends were 2 bases for V and 6 bases for J; bases not matched to a gene: 12. From germline, CDR1 is SGHNT and CDR2 YYREEE (reference sequence). Here the CDR3 reads CASSLSSGRAFRRNEQFF. CDR3 nucleotides: TGTGCCAGCAGCTTATCTAGCGGGAGGGCCTTTAGGCGCAATGAGCAGTTCTTC.

The chain uses TRBV27 and TRBJ2-7; a weak D match, TRBD2 (7 bases). CDR1 MNHEY and CDR2 SMNVEV come from the germline V gene (reference sequence). Trimming pared 6 bases from V and 5 bases from J, leaving 17 bases between. The CDR3 contains 14 residues. The DNA for the CDR3 is TGTGCCAGCAGGGGGAGGGGGTTGAGGAACGAGCAGTACTTC. This sequence encodes CASRGRGLRNEQYF.

This clone was seen a handful of times. This CDR3 is also generated by other DNA sequences in the sample. The J gene is TRBJ2-5, the V gene TRBV7-2; D may be TRBD1 (5 bases). Germline CDR1 and CDR2: SGHTA and FQGNSA. This CDR3 comprises 14 residues. Trimming left V 3 bases short and J 4 bases short, with 12 bases between. The CDR3 protein is CASSFVRGRETQYF. CDR3 bases: TGTGCCAGCAGCTTTGTTAGGGGTCGAGAGACCCAGTACTTC.

This clone was seen only a few times. The chain links TRBV20-1 to TRBJ1-4; unclear D gene. The length of the CDR3 is 11 residues. Germline V gene sequence: CDR1 DFQATT, CDR2 SNEGSKA (reference sequence). V was pared by 6 bases and J by 2 bases, with 4 bases between. The CDR3 sequence: CSAFTNEKLFF. The CDR3 region has the DNA TGCAGTGCATTCACTAATGAAAAACTGTTTTTT.

This clone came up a few times. This sequence joins TRBV30 and TRBJ1-1; D is unresolved. The CDR3 is 12 residues long. The V and J ends lost 2 bases and 8 bases respectively, with 12 bases between them. The germline V gene has CDR1 GTSNPN and CDR2 SVGIG (reference sequence). CDR3 in amino acids: CAWSPLGLEAFF. For the CDR3, the DNA is TGTGCCTGGAGTCCCCTGGGGTTGGAAGCTTTCTTT.

The table lists this clone with a few counts. V gene TRBV5-8 combines with J gene TRBJ1-1; D gene ambiguous. CDR3 size: 13 residues. Trimming left V 4 bases short and J 11 bases short, with 18 bases between. Germline loops: CDR1 SGHTS, CDR2 YDEGEE. CDR3 in DNA: TGTGCCAGCAGCCCGGACTATTCCCCCAAGGCTTTCTTT. This gives the protein CASSPDYSPKAFF. The full variable domain, completed using reference TRBV5-8 and TRBJ1-1, is EAGVTQSPTHLIKTRGQQATLRCSPISGHTSVYWYQQALGLGLQFLLWYDEGEERNRGNFPPRFSGRQFPNYSSELNVNALELEDSALYLCASSPDYSPKAFFGQGTRLTVV.

The chain combines TRBV10-3 with TRBJ1-2; 9 bases are shared with TRBD1. Germline V gene lookup returns CDR1 ENHRY and CDR2 SYGVKD. Trimming took 4 bases from V and 1 from J; bases not matched to a gene: 10. This CDR3 has 17 amino acids. Here the CDR3 reads CAISVAKTGGINYGYTF. Written as DNA, the CDR3 is TGTGCCATCAGTGTGGCCAAAACAGGGGGCATTAACTATGGCTACACCTTC.

This clone came up a few times. The chain combines TRBV18 with TRBJ1-1; no definite D call. Deletions cut 3 bases from V and 1 base from J, with 12 bases between. Germline V lookup: CDR1 KGHSH, CDR2 LQKENI. The CDR3 contains 15 residues. The CDR3 reads CASSPGIEGNTEAFF. CDR3 in DNA: TGTGCCAGCTCACCGGGGATCGAGGGGAACACTGAAGCTTTCTTT.

This clone was seen a few times. The chain couples TRBV18 to TRBJ2-3; D remains ambiguous. Germline values: CDR1 KGHSH, CDR2 LQKENI. The CDR3 loop spans 15 amino acids. The V end was cut by 4 bases, the J end by 4 bases, with 15 bases between. The chain's CDR3 is CASSLRASPPDTQYF. CDR3 coding DNA: TGTGCCAGCTCACTCCGGGCCTCACCGCCAGATACGCAGTATTTT.

The rearrangement joins TRBV13 to TRBJ2-2, with D tentatively TRBD1 or TRBD2 (5 bases each). Trimming shortened V by 5 bases and J by 5 bases, and 21 bases separated the two germline ends. This CDR3 contains 17 residues. The germline CDR1 and CDR2 sequences are PRHDT and FYEKMQ (reference sequence). The CDR3 coding sequence is TGTGCCAGCAGCCCCGGACCCGGGGTAAAGGGGACCGGGGAGCTGTTTTTT. It yields the protein CASSPGPGVKGTGELFF.

Only a few counts were recorded for this clone. The V gene is TRBV2, the J gene TRBJ2-5; possibly TRBD1 for D (5 bases). CDR3 length: 12 residues. Trimming removed 3 bases at V and 7 bases at J, with 9 bases between. The germline gives CDR1 SNHLY, CDR2 FYNNEI. The CDR3 coding sequence is TGTGCCAGCAGTGAGGACATGGGGACCCAGTACTTC. Protein product: CASSEDMGTQYF.

The chain links TRBV5-1 to TRBJ2-5; 10 nucleotides agree with TRBD1. Unmatched junction bases numbered 5, after V lost 0 bases and J lost 3 bases. The CDR3 is 16 amino acids. Germline V gene sequence: CDR1 SGHRS, CDR2 YFSETQ. The CDR3 spells CASSLGDRGSEETQYF. The CDR3 DNA sequence: TGCGCCAGCAGCTTGGGGGACAGGGGTTCGGAAGAGACCCAGTACTTC.

The V call is TRBV13, the J call TRBJ2-7; 10 nucleotides align to TRBD1. This CDR3 region has 17 residues. After removal of 5 bases from V and 3 bases from J, the junction contained 13 bases not matched to a gene. Per the germline V gene, CDR1 is PRHDT and CDR2 is FYEKMQ (reference sequence). The CDR3 loop reads CASSPGPGQGTIYEQYF. DNA for the CDR3: TGTGCCAGCAGCCCGGGTCCGGGACAGGGGACTATCTACGAGCAGTACTTC.

This clone was detected only a few times. The V gene is TRBV29-1, the J gene TRBJ2-2; perhaps TRBD1 as D (6 bases). The CDR3 runs to 13 residues. CDR1 and CDR2 (germline): SQVTM, ANQGSEA. V lost 8 bases and J 0 bases, leaving 10 bases between the germline ends. The CDR3 is CSLGQTNTGELFF. The CDR3 bases are TGCAGCCTAGGACAGACGAACACCGGGGAGCTGTTTTTT.

V gene TRBV7-9 combines with J gene TRBJ1-1; D remains unclear. CDR3 size: 12 residues. Germline V gene sequence: CDR1 SEHNR, CDR2 FQNEAQ (reference sequence). V lost 1 base, J lost 9 bases, and 9 bases lay in between. In DNA, the CDR3 is TGTGCCAGCAGCTTAGGGTTCAGGAAAGCTTTCTTT. It specifies CASSLGFRKAFF.

In this sample, this clone turned up a few times. The chain joins TRBV19 to TRBJ1-1; possible D gene TRBD1, 6 bases. This CDR3 has 15 amino acids. V was clipped by 5 bases and J by 1 base, with 14 bases between them. Germline-derived CDR1 and CDR2 are LNHDA and SQIVND (reference sequence). This CDR3 reads CASSREQGRNTEAFF. DNA for the CDR3: TGTGCCAGTAGTCGTGAACAGGGAAGGAACACTGAAGCTTTCTTT.

This clone turned up a few times. This rearrangement joins TRBV27 to TRBJ1-3, with D unclear. This CDR3 contains 14 residues. Germline values: CDR1 MNHEY, CDR2 SMNVEV (reference sequence). V gave up 6 bases and J gave up 3 bases, with 12 bases separating them. For the CDR3, the DNA is TGTGCCAGCAGCTCCGCGGGCATTGGAAACACCATATATTTT. It codes for CASSSAGIGNTIYF.

This clone was seen a few times. This rearrangement joins TRBV9 to TRBJ2-1, with 13 positions matching TRBD2. Germline CDR1 reads SGDLS; CDR2 reads YYNGEE. V lost 4 bases and J lost 7; bases outside the gene matches: 11. There are 17 residues in the CDR3. The CDR3 sequence: CASSIPTLAGGPNEQFF. CDR3 in DNA: TGTGCCAGCAGCATCCCAACACTAGCGGGAGGGCCAAATGAGCAGTTCTTC. The variable domain in full, with the rest retrieved from reference TRBV9 and TRBJ2-1, is DSGVTQTPKHLITATGQRVTLRCSPRSGDLSVYWYQQSLDQGLQFLIQYYNGEERAKGNILERFSAQQFPDLHSELNLSSLELGDSALYFCASSIPTLAGGPNEQFFGPGTRLTVL.

The rearrangement links TRBV19 to TRBJ1-1; 9 positions match TRBD1. The V and J ends lost 5 bases and 6 bases, in that order; junction bases with no gene match: 4. The CDR3 totals 13 residues. Germline values: CDR1 LNHDA, CDR2 SQIVND (reference sequence). CDR3 region: CASSPRDRAEAFF. CDR3 DNA: TGTGCCAGTAGTCCTAGGGACAGGGCTGAAGCTTTCTTT. The full variable domain, rest sourced from reference TRBV19 and TRBJ1-1, is DGGITQSPKYLFRKEGQNVTLSCEQNLNHDAMYWYRQDPGQGLRLIYYSQIVNDFQKGDIAEGYSVSREKKESFPLTVTSAQKNPTAFYLCASSPRDRAEAFFGQGTRLTVV.

This clone occurred a few times. The chain is built from TRBV10-3 and TRBJ2-1; 9 nucleotides align to TRBD2. J lost 7 bases, V lost 11 bases, and 18 bases had no gene match. CDR3 length equals 16 residues. Germline assignment: CDR1 ENHRY and CDR2 SYGVKD. DNA for the CDR3: TGTGCCGCAATCAATGGGCTAGCGGGACCACTGAATGAGCAGTTCTTC. It is translated as CAAINGLAGPLNEQFF.

A few counts support this clone. The chain joins TRBV11-2 to TRBJ2-5; 8 nucleotides align to TRBD2. Germline values: CDR1 SGHAT, CDR2 FQNNGV. V was pared by 1 base and J by 2 bases, with 6 bases of the junction left unmatched. There are 16 residues in the CDR3. This CDR3 reads CASSLAIRGGQETQYF. The CDR3 DNA reads TGTGCCAGCAGCTTAGCCATTCGGGGGGGGCAAGAGACCCAGTACTTC.

This clone was seen only a few times. DNA of the CDR3: TGTGCCAGCAGCTCGGACAGGGCTGGAAACACCATATATTTT. This translates into CASSSDRAGNTIYF. V gene TRBV7-2 combines with J gene TRBJ1-3, with TRBD1 matching over 8 bases. Germline loops: CDR1 SGHTA, CDR2 FQGNSA. Germline trimming cut 4 bases from V and 2 bases from J; bases unmatched to any gene: 1. The CDR3 totals 14 residues.

The genes are TRBV19 and TRBJ2-4; no clear D gene. Trimming stripped 3 bases from V and 9 bases from J, with 18 bases between. This CDR3 region has 15 residues. From germline, CDR1 is LNHDA and CDR2 SQIVND (reference sequence). Here the CDR3 DNA reads TGTGCCAGTAGTATCGGTGAATTTGGGTTTAGCATTCAGTACTTC. Translated: CASSIGEFGFSIQYF.